These 9 T cell receptor beta chains originate from one sample sequenced in a study of blood T cell repertoires in COVID-19. Repertoires were generated with immunoSEQ multiplex PCR, while TCRdb's copy carries only in-frame clones and drops some. This repertoire shows roughly 370,000 clones, 87% found once; its top ten account for roughly 9.4%. The sequenced sample consisted of PBMCs or T cells enriched from blood (not recorded which). These receptors were obtained from a woman between 50 and 59 years old who had recovered from COVID-19.

This sequence joins TRBV5-1 and TRBJ2-1; D ambiguous. CDR3 length equals 15 residues. The germline V gene has CDR1 SGHRS and CDR2 YFSETQ. V lost 4 bases and J 7 bases, leaving 18 bases between the germline ends. CDR3 sequence reads: CASSLQAINGNEQFF. CDR3 DNA sequence: TGCGCCAGCAGCCTGCAAGCGATAAATGGGAATGAGCAGTTCTTC.

This chain connects TRBV19 to TRBJ2-7; 7 bases are a match to TRBD2. J lost 7 bases, V lost 5 bases, and 14 bases had no gene match. The CDR3 length is 15 residues. The germline CDR1 and CDR2 sequences are LNHDA and SQIVND (reference sequence). CDR3 in DNA: TGTGCCAGTAGTCCCAGTTCCAGGGAGGGTAGGGAGCAGTACTTC. Translated, it gives CASSPSSREGREQYF.

The chain has TRBV7-2 and TRBJ1-2; D gene unclear. This CDR3 has 14 residues. Trimming took 5 bases from V and 8 from J, leaving 18 bases between them. The V gene's germline CDR1 is SGHTA and CDR2 FQGNSA. This CDR3 is CASSDHRAGGGYTF. The CDR3 DNA is TGTGCCAGCAGCGACCACCGGGCCGGAGGGGGCTACACCTTC.

This clone is a singleton in its sample. The rearrangement joins TRBV5-6 to TRBJ1-5, with TRBD1 matching 9 bases. Unmatched junction bases numbered 6, after V lost 1 base and J lost 7 bases. Germline V gene sequence: CDR1 SGHDT, CDR2 YYEEEE. This CDR3 has 15 amino acids. The CDR3 here is CASSLLGQGEQPQHF. The DNA of the CDR3 is TGTGCCAGCAGCTTGTTGGGACAGGGTGAGCAGCCCCAGCATTTT.

The chain has TRBV14 and TRBJ2-2; D is unresolved. The germline V gene has CDR1 SGHDN and CDR2 FVKESK. The V gene lost 1 base and the J gene lost 2 bases, with 5 bases spanning the gap. CDR3 length equals 14 residues. The CDR3 loop is CASSQGTNTGELFF. The CDR3 bases are TGTGCCAGCAGCCAAGGAACAAACACCGGGGAGCTGTTTTTT.

The rearrangement uses TRBV6-1 and TRBJ1-6, with D maybe TRBD1 (5 bases). The V end was cut by 2 bases, the J end by 6 bases, with 8 bases between. Per germline, CDR1 MNHNS and CDR2 SASEGT. The CDR3 consists of 14 residues. The chain's CDR3 is CASSENRLNSPLHF. CDR3 nucleotides: TGTGCCAGCAGTGAAAACAGGCTTAATTCACCCCTCCACTTT.

The chain recombines TRBV5-6 with TRBJ1-6; TRBD1 might be the D (6 bases). Trimming removed 1 base at V and 8 bases at J, with 16 bases between. Germline-derived CDR1 and CDR2 are SGHDT and YYEEEE. CDR3 length: 16 residues. CDR3 protein: CASSLLGAPLDSPLHF. In DNA form, the CDR3 reads TGTGCCAGCAGCTTGTTGGGGGCCCCCCTTGATTCACCCCTCCACTTT.

This clone was observed a single time. V is TRBV6-6 and J is TRBJ2-7, with D maybe TRBD1 (6 bases). V lost 5 bases and J 2 bases, leaving 13 bases between the germline ends. The CDR3 spans 14 residues. Looked up from germline, CDR1 is MNHNY and CDR2 is SVGAGI (reference sequence). The DNA for the CDR3 is TGTGCCAGCAGTGACAACAGGGAAACCTACGAGCAGTACTTC. Residues: CASSDNRETYEQYF.

The chain combines TRBV5-1 with TRBJ2-7, with D unclear. Germline V lookup: CDR1 SGHRS, CDR2 YFSETQ. Trimming took off 0 bases at V and 4 bases at J, with 5 bases between the two ends. CDR3 size: 12 residues. The CDR3 DNA sequence: TGCGCCAGCAGCTTGGACGCGTACGAGCAGTACTTC. Its translation is CASSLDAYEQYF.